This T cell receptor beta chain was documented in a study of blood T cell repertoires in COVID-19. Study-wide context: Researchers got acute and convalescent COVID-19 samples from the United States, Italy and Spain. T cells, B-cell-depleted T cells, or PBMCs supplied cDNA or gDNA.

As processed by the authors: Amplifying reference gene primers gave estimates of nucleated cell counts. Measured with immunoSEQ multiplex PCR; TCRdb has only the in-frame clones, and not every one. The DNA gave D and trimming, while V, J and clone size come from that table. The sample lists roughly 190,000 clones; approximately 92% were seen once. J lost 3 bases, V lost 5 bases, and 8 bases had no gene match. This CDR3 has 15 residues. Germline V CDR1 and CDR2: SGHAT, FQNNGV. The chain is built from TRBV11-2 and TRBJ2-7; 9 nucleotides match TRBD1. What was sequenced was peripheral blood. This sequence originates from a man between 50 and 59 years old with acute or convalescent COVID-19. CDR3 loop: CASSHYRGPGYEQYF. CDR3 DNA: TGTGCCAGCAGCCATTACAGGGGGCCTGGCTACGAGCAGTACTTC.